Following are 3 T cell receptor beta chains from one sample sequenced in a study of human T cells and chemical hapten exposure. Via MiXCR, TCRdb re-called the RACE reads, giving one row per CDR3 protein. The table records 80,000 or so distinct CDR3 sequences, around 11% of them present only once. As to time point: patch test 1, 2 weeks after DPC sensitization. Treatment of the sample: therapeutic diphenylcyclopropenone sensitization with weekly scalp DPC. The sequencing here drew on whole blood, taken in connection with sensitization to the hapten diphenylcyclopropenone (DPC). The origin of the receptors is a woman aged 45-60 years with alopecia areata. Some clones in this sample may be carry-over from other donors' samples.

The chain has TRBV3-1 and TRBJ1-2; 7 nucleotides line up with TRBD1. Germline V gene data show CDR1 as LGHDT and CDR2 as YNNKEL (reference sequence). Trimming took 4 bases from V and 4 from J; bases not matched to a gene: 3. CDR3 length: 13 amino acids. In DNA form, the CDR3 reads TGTGCCAGCAGCCGACAGGGCGTCTATGGCTACACCTTC. It encodes CASSRQGVYGYTF.

This clonotype was detected many times. The rearrangement joins TRBV6-1 to TRBJ2-3, with 7 bases that match TRBD1. V lost 8 bases, J lost 4 bases, and 12 bases stayed unmatched. The CDR3 contains 15 residues. The germline gives CDR1 MNHNS, CDR2 SASEGT. The CDR3 DNA sequence: TGTGCCAGCGAACACTCCGGGACAGCCCCAGATACGCAGTATTTT. Its translation: CASEHSGTAPDTQYF.

There are a few counts of this clonotype. This chain connects TRBV9 to TRBJ1-1; D unresolved. Trimming left V 5 bases short and J 4 bases short, with 9 bases between. The length of the CDR3 is 12 residues. In germline, CDR1 is SGDLS, CDR2 YYNGEE. The CDR3 coding sequence is TGTGCCAGCAGAGCCGGCAGCACTGAAGCTTTCTTT. It yields the protein CASRAGSTEAFF.